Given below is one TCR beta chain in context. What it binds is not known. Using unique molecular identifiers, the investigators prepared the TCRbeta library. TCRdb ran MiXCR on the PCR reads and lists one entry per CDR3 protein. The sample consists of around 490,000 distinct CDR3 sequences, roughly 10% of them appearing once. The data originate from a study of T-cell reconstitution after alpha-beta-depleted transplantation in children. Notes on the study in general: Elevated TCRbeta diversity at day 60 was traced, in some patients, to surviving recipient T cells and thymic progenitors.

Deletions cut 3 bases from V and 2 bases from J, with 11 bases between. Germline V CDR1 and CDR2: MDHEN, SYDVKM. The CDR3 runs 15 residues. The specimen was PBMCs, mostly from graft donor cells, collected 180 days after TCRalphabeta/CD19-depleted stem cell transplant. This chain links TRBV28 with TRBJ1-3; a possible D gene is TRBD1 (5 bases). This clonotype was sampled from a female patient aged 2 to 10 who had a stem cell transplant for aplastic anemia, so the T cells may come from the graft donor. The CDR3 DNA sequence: TGTGCCAGCAGTTTGCGGGGGATCGCTGGAAACACCATATATTTT. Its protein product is CASSLRGIAGNTIYF.